This section outlines one T cell receptor beta chain sequence together with its context. Trimming cost V 0 bases and J 0 bases, with 6 bases left between them. CDR3 length: 14 amino acids. Germline CDR1 SGHRS, CDR2 YFSETQ. The entry originates in a study of blood T cell repertoires in COVID-19. Study context: Italy, Spain and the United States were the sources of the convalescent and acute COVID-19 samples. In each case, the material was cDNA or gDNA derived from T cells, B-cell-depleted T cells, or PBMCs.

In the authors' methods: Nucleated cell number was recorded as an estimate derived from reference gene primer amplification. Assay used: immunoSEQ multiplex PCR; TCRdb lists only in-frame clones, some missing. V and J calls and clone size follow that table, whereas D and trimming were derived from the DNA. The table records approximately 240,000 clones, around four fifths of them present only once. This chain connects TRBV5-1 to TRBJ1-1; D remains unclear. Sequenced: peripheral blood. The clonotype was recovered from a woman in her thirties or forties with active or convalescent COVID-19. CDR3 sequence reads: CASSLDGMNTEAFF. For the CDR3, the DNA is TGCGCCAGCAGCTTGGACGGGATGAACACTGAAGCTTTCTTT.